This T cell receptor (beta chain) was captured by sequencing in a study of CD8 T cells in Susac syndrome. Study-wide results and limits: A relatively small number of individuals underwent TCR sequencing and HLA analysis.

V gave up 0 bases and J gave up 3 bases; unmatched junction bases: 8. Germline V gene data show CDR1 as MNHEY and CDR2 as SVGEGT. The CDR3 is 17 amino acids. In blood CD8+ and CD4+ T cells, TCR beta underwent sequencing. The CD8+ and CD4+ T cells were negatively isolated, with the TEMRA cells enriched by FACS. An amount of RNA that ranged from roughly 0.45 to 1 ug was reverse transcribed with random hexamers. Amplification of TCR beta CDR3 was carried out by immunoSEQ multiplex PCR, which covered 54 Vbeta and 13 Jbeta segments. From the immunoSEQ multiplex PCR reads, TCRdb called clonotypes with MiXCR, one entry per CDR3 protein. The sample holds about 160,000 distinct CDR3 sequences; about 90% are singletons and the top ten take roughly 0.08%. Points on this clonotype: Its antigen is as yet unknown.

The sequence was obtained from a human donor in good health. The sample consisted of CD4+ T cells from PBMCs. The rearrangement uses TRBV6-2 or TRBV6-3 and TRBJ2-1; TRBD2 matches at 7 bases. CDR3 protein: CASSYSPSGGIYNEQFF. The CDR3 DNA sequence: TGTGCCAGCAGTTACTCCCCATCCGGGGGGATCTACAATGAGCAGTTCTTC.